This TCR beta chain is drawn from a study of control samples from healthy donors and cancer patients (dated by TCRdb to about 2020). From cysteine to phenylalanine, the CDR3 is 12 amino acids long. Kept here is only the CDR3 DNA, which spans 36 bases and is read in frame from base 1. The trim is 5 bases for V and 7 bases for J, with a gap of 9 bases between the germline ends. The germline V gene supplies CDR1 SNHLY and CDR2 FYNNEI. The method was the immunoSEQ multiplex PCR assay. In TCRdb, the immuneACCESS table is reduced to in-frame sequences with V and J assigned. These tables do not hold every clone; where another copy was compared, an unresolved V gene accounts for under half, and the others remain unexplained. This sample is represented by hundreds of thousands of clones; approximately 80% of them were singletons. Roughly 15% of the sample is held by the ten biggest clonotypes. About this clone: It has no known antigen specificity. No much larger clone is present one base from it, and per-base qualities are unavailable. The same CDR3 also results from other DNA sequences found in this sample.

In this chain, TRBV2 is recombined with TRBJ1-5; possibly the D gene is TRBD1, per 5 matching bases. Sequenced input: PBMCs. This TCR came from a woman between 55 and 75 years old with lung cancer. CDR3 sequence: CASSQRDQPQHF. The nucleotide sequence is given as TGTGCCAGCAGTCAAAGGGACCAGCCCCAGCATTTT.